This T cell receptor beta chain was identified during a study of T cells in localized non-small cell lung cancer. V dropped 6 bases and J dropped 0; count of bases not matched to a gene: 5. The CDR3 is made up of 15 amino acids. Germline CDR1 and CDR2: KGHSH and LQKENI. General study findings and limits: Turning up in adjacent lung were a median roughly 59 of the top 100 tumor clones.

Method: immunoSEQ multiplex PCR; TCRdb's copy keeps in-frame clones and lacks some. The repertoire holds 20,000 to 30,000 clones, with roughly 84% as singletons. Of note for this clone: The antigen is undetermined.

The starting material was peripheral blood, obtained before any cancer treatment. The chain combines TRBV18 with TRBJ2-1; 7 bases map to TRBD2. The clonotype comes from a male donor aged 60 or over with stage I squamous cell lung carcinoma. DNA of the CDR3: TGTGCCAGCTCTCCCAGCGGGACCTCCTACAATGAGCAGTTCTTC. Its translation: CASSPSGTSYNEQFF.